This section outlines one T cell receptor (beta chain) sequence together with its context. Its antigen is as yet unknown. This sample was included in a study of T cells and Merkel cell carcinoma outcomes. Sequenced by immunoSEQ multiplex PCR; TCRdb stores in-frame clones only, minus some. The data contain about 4,200 clones, roughly 92% of them seen just once; the ten biggest clones take up around 1.6%. The CDR3 totals 17 residues. The V end was cut by 2 bases, the J end by 4 bases, with 19 bases between. Germline V gives CDR1 SGHVS, CDR2 FQNEAQ. Study-wide points: Reportedly, T-cell repertoire with density predicts Merkel cell carcinoma outcomes.

Sequencing input: tumor tissue from Merkel cell carcinoma. The receptor was isolated from a human donor with Merkel cell carcinoma. The chain joins TRBV7-8 to TRBJ2-3; D is uncertain. The CDR3 protein is CASSLNVASIISDTQYF. CDR3 nucleotide sequence: TGTGCCAGCAGCTTAAACGTGGCGTCGATTATATCAGATACGCAGTATTTT.